This T cell receptor beta chain was documented in a study of cytomegalovirus exposure and HLA in healthy donors. The germline gives CDR1 SGHNT, CDR2 YYREEE (reference sequence). The CDR3 contains 16 residues. After removal of 4 bases from V and 0 bases from J, the junction contained 4 bases not matched to a gene. In the PCR, 60 Vbeta and 13 Jbeta primers were used. TCRdb's copy holds only in-frame clones and misses some; the assay was immunoSEQ multiplex PCR. Here the sample spans around 130,000 clones, 60% to 85% being singletons. V usage is TRBV5-4 and J usage is TRBJ1-4; 9 nucleotides agree with TRBD1. Sequencing was performed on PBMCs. The TCR was taken from a human donor in good health. Here the CDR3 reads CASSRDRATTNEKLFF. CDR3 DNA sequence: TGTGCCAGCAGCCGGGACAGGGCCACAACTAATGAAAAACTGTTTTTT.